This T cell receptor (beta chain) is drawn from a study of blood T cell repertoires in COVID-19. Across the whole study: The United States, Italy and Spain supplied acute and convalescent COVID-19 samples.

As processed by the authors: Amplification from reference gene primers served as the basis for estimated nucleated cell counts. Method: immunoSEQ multiplex PCR; TCRdb's copy keeps in-frame clones and lacks some. Clone size and V and J calls were adopted from that table, with D and trimming inferred from the DNA. The sample includes tens of thousands of clones, 88% seen only once; the top ten take around 2.7%. This TCR was sampled from a man in his fifties with active COVID-19. The source material was peripheral blood.

The CDR3 DNA reads TGTGCCAGCAGCTTAGCAGGGGACGAGCAGTACTTC. It translates to CASSLAGDEQYF. The genes are TRBV7-8 and TRBJ2-7; D is possibly TRBD1 (5 bases). Looked up from germline, CDR1 is SGHVS and CDR2 is FQNEAQ. V was trimmed by 0 bases and J by 5 bases, leaving 5 bases between them. This CDR3 has 12 amino acids.